These 13 T cell receptor beta chains share one sample of origin, sequenced in a study of blood T cell repertoires in COVID-19 (dated by TCRdb to the early 2020s). The library was generated by the immunoSEQ multiplex PCR assay. Drawn from immuneACCESS, this table holds only the in-frame rearrangements with V and J called that TCRdb kept. Clones are partly lost; checked studies trace under half to an unresolved V gene and leave the rest unexplained. Present in this sample are about 100,000 clones, around 79% of which were seen just once. About a sixth of the sample rests with the top ten. Sequenced: peripheral blood. The receptors here all came from an elderly woman with active or convalescent COVID-19.

The chain recombines TRBV6-1 with TRBJ2-3; D not certain. V was cut by 0 bases and J by 1 base, with 14 bases left in between. The CDR3 is 17 amino acids. Germline V gives CDR1 MNHNS, CDR2 SASEGT. CDR3 bases: TGTGCCAGCAGTGAAGCTTCCAGGCGAACAGGCACAGATACGCAGTATTTT. Translated: CASSEASRRTGTDTQYF.

This clone turned up a few times. This rearrangement joins TRBV27 to TRBJ2-7; D might be TRBD1 (6 bases). CDR1 is MNHEY and CDR2 is SMNVEV in the germline V gene (reference sequence). Trimming removed 5 bases at V and 6 bases at J, with 17 bases between. The CDR3 consists of 14 residues. Written as DNA, the CDR3 is TGTGCCAGCAGTATTCGGGACAAGAGGGGCGAGCAGTACTTC. It specifies CASSIRDKRGEQYF.

This chain joins TRBV2 and TRBJ2-1, with D hard to call. V lost 3 bases and J 6 bases, leaving 9 bases between the germline ends. CDR1 and CDR2 (germline): SNHLY, FYNNEI. The CDR3 has 13 residues. The CDR3 DNA reads TGTGCCAGCAGTGACACTGGTAGCAATGAGCAGTTCTTC. The encoded protein is CASSDTGSNEQFF.

The CDR3 region is CASSSSGLAGENGGNEQFF. The CDR3 DNA sequence: TGTGCCAGCAGCTCATCGGGACTAGCGGGAGAGAATGGCGGAAACGAGCAGTTCTTC. The rearrangement joins TRBV9 to TRBJ2-1; 14 bases fit TRBD2. The CDR3 contains 19 residues. Unmatched junction bases numbered 19, after V lost 4 bases and J lost 10 bases. The V gene's germline CDR1 is SGDLS and CDR2 YYNGEE.

The V gene is TRBV5-1, the J gene TRBJ2-1; TRBD2 is a possible D gene (6 bases). There are 14 residues in the CDR3. Looked up from germline, CDR1 is SGHRS and CDR2 is YFSETQ. Trimming took 3 bases from V and 2 from J, leaving 9 bases between them. CDR3 region: CASSSLAAYNEQFF. CDR3 nucleotides: TGCGCCAGCAGCTCACTAGCCGCCTACAATGAGCAGTTCTTC.

The chain combines TRBV29-1 with TRBJ2-6; D not certain. The CDR3 loop spans 13 amino acids. Looked up from germline, CDR1 is SQVTM and CDR2 is ANQGSEA. The V end lost 4 bases, the J end lost 0 bases, and 4 bases lay between the germline ends. The CDR3 spells CSVGVSGANVLTF. CDR3 nucleotide sequence: TGCAGCGTTGGCGTCTCTGGGGCCAACGTCCTGACTTTC.

Of note for this clone: One junction end does not reproduce the germline sequence, and a read error may be involved. V is TRBV5-1 and J is TRBJ2-7, with 8 bases identical to TRBD1. The CDR3 runs 15 residues. Germline lookup yields CDR1 SGHRS and CDR2 YFSETQ. CDR3 sequence: CASSIAGTGNYEQYF. CDR3 DNA: TGTGCCAGCAGCATCGCCGGGACAGGTAACTACGAGCAGTACTTC.

The V gene is TRBV25-1, the J gene TRBJ1-2, with D perhaps matching TRBD1 (6 bases). CDR1 is MGHDK and CDR2 is SYGVNS in the germline V gene. Trimming took off 2 bases at V and 0 bases at J, with 7 bases between the two ends. The CDR3 runs to 14 residues. The CDR3 DNA reads as TGTGCCAGCAGTGAACAGGGGCCTAACTATGGCTACACCTTC. Residues: CASSEQGPNYGYTF.

This rearrangement joins TRBV5-6 to TRBJ1-3; D perhaps matches TRBD1 (5 bases). The V and J ends lost 3 bases and 0 bases respectively, with 10 bases between them. There are 15 residues in the CDR3. Germline loops: CDR1 SGHDT, CDR2 YYEEEE. The CDR3 spells CASSSRDGSGNTIYF. CDR3 coding DNA: TGTGCCAGCAGCTCGCGGGACGGCTCTGGAAACACCATATATTTT.

The chain combines TRBV12-5 with TRBJ2-3; 13 bases fit TRBD2. Per the germline V gene, CDR1 is LGHNT and CDR2 is FRNRAP. CDR3 length: 18 amino acids. V was clipped by 1 base and J by 4 bases; unmatched bases: 8. The CDR3 sequence is CASGLAHPLAGGPDTQYF. The CDR3 DNA reads as TGTGCTAGTGGTTTGGCCCACCCACTAGCGGGAGGGCCAGATACGCAGTATTTT.

The rearrangement links TRBV19 to TRBJ2-1; 14 bases map to TRBD2. The CDR3 consists of 17 residues. Trimming took 5 bases from V and 4 from J; bases not matched to a gene: 7. Germline V CDR1 and CDR2: LNHDA, SQIVND (reference sequence). This CDR3 is CASSASGTSGSYNEQFF. In DNA, the CDR3 is TGTGCCAGTAGTGCTTCCGGGACTAGCGGGAGTTACAATGAGCAGTTCTTC.

The chain has TRBV5-4 and TRBJ2-4, with TRBD2 matching 11 bases. CDR1 and CDR2 from the germline V gene are SGHNT and YYREEE (reference sequence). V shed 1 base, J shed 6 bases, and the junction held 0 bases outside the gene matches. The length of the CDR3 is 14 residues. CDR3 residues: CASSLTSGGNIQYF. The CDR3 DNA is TGTGCCAGCAGCTTGACTAGCGGGGGAAACATTCAGTACTTC.

This rearrangement joins TRBV2 to TRBJ2-3, with TRBD1 identical over 8 bases. Germline values: CDR1 SNHLY, CDR2 FYNNEI. The CDR3 loop spans 15 amino acids. J gave up 2 bases and V 6 bases, and 7 bases lay outside the gene matches. The CDR3 DNA reads as TGTGCCAGCAGGGAAAACAGGGGGTCCACAGATACGCAGTATTTT. Its protein product is CASRENRGSTDTQYF.